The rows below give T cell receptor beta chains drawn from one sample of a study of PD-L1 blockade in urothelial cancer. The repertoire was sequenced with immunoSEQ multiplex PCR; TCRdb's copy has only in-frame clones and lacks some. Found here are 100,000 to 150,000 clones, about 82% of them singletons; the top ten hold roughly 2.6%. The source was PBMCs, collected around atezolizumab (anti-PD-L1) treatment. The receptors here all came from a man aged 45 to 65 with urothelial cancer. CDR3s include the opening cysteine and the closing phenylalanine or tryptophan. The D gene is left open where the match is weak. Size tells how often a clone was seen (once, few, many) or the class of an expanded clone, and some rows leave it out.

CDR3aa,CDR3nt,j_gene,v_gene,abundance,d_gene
CASSPYGTSGSYEQYF,TGTGCCAGCTCACCATACGGGACTAGCGGTTCCTACGAGCAGTACTTC,TRBJ2-7,TRBV18,-,TRBD2
CASSWGQGRGNEQFF,TGTGCCAGCAGCTGGGGACAGGGTCGTGGCAATGAGCAGTTCTTC,TRBJ2-1,TRBV5-4,-,TRBD1
CSVEVVRGPLDTQYF,TGCAGCGTTGAAGTCGTACGGGGTCCCCTCGATACGCAGTATTTT,TRBJ2-3,TRBV29-1,many,-
CAWSFVGGAFF,TGTGCCTGGAGTTTCGTGGGGGGAGCTTTCTTT,TRBJ1-1,TRBV30,once,-
CASSRDSGVGNTGELFF,TGCGCCAGCAGCCGAGACAGCGGGGTCGGGAACACCGGGGAGCTGTTTTTT,TRBJ2-2,TRBV5-1,-,TRBD2
CATAGAGGEKLFF,TGTGCCACCGCCGGGGCCGGGGGTGAAAAACTGTTTTTT,TRBJ1-4,TRBV6-1,-,-
CASGSSGRDEQYF,TGTGCCTCGGGTTCCAGCGGGAGGGACGAGCAGTACTTC,TRBJ2-7,TRBV19,-,TRBD2
CAGGGLAGRRGTQYF,TGTGCCGGGGGGGGACTAGCGGGAAGGCGAGGTACGCAGTATTTT,TRBJ2-3,TRBV28,-,TRBD2
CAISDSGKTRQETQYF,TGTGCCATCAGTGATAGTGGAAAAACGCGGCAAGAGACCCAGTACTTC,TRBJ2-5,TRBV10-3,-,-
CASSYRPDGGEAFF,TGTGCCAGCAGTTACCGGCCTGACGGCGGTGAAGCTTTCTTT,TRBJ1-1,TRBV6-5,once,-
CASAIKGANEQFF,TGCGCCAGCGCCATAAAGGGGGCGAATGAGCAGTTCTTC,TRBJ2-1,TRBV5-1,-,TRBD1
CASSEGAYSNQPQHF,TGTGCCAGCAGTGAAGGAGCCTATAGCAATCAGCCCCAGCATTTT,TRBJ1-5,TRBV6-1,-,-
CASSLGTSGETQYF,TGTGCCAGCAGCCTAGGGACTAGTGGGGAGACCCAGTACTTC,TRBJ2-5,TRBV4-2,-,TRBD2
CASSYSSSGNNEQFF,TGTGCCAGCAGTTACTCGTCTAGCGGGAACAATGAGCAGTTCTTC,TRBJ2-1,TRBV6-6,-,TRBD2
CASSQDPSQGQYF,TGCGCCAGCAGCCAAGACCCCAGCCAGGGGCAGTACTTC,TRBJ2-7,TRBV4-1,few,-
CATSRPGSNTGELFF,TGTGCCACCAGCAGGCCGGGATCGAACACCGGGGAGCTGTTTTTT,TRBJ2-2,TRBV15,-,-
CASSSGLAGGIINTDTQYF,TGCGCCAGCAGCTCGGGACTAGCGGGAGGAATCATTAACACAGATACGCAGTATTTT,TRBJ2-3,TRBV5-1,-,TRBD2
CASSLDPGRTEAFF,TGCGCCAGCAGTTTAGACCCAGGGCGGACTGAAGCTTTCTTT,TRBJ1-1,TRBV5-1,-,-
CASSQSGQETQYF,TGTGCCAGCTCACAATCGGGGCAAGAGACCCAGTACTTC,TRBJ2-5,TRBV18,-,-
CAIGRRDSGTSGRGEQFF,TGTGCCATCGGCCGTAGGGATTCCGGGACTAGCGGGAGGGGTGAGCAGTTCTTC,TRBJ2-1,TRBV10-3,few,TRBD2
CASSLVGGGSPLHF,TGTGCCAGCAGTTTAGTGGGGGGTGGTTCACCCCTCCACTTT,TRBJ1-6,TRBV27,-,-
CASSSQLGRSGGNEQFF,TGCGCCAGCAGCTCACAGCTTGGAAGGTCAGGCGGGAATGAGCAGTTCTTC,TRBJ2-1,TRBV5-1,-,-
CAWSGGQKETQYF,TGTGCCTGGAGCGGCGGACAGAAAGAGACCCAGTACTTC,TRBJ2-5,TRBV30,-,-
CASSLGRLYGYTF,TGTGCCAGCAGTTTGGGGAGGCTCTATGGCTACACCTTC,TRBJ1-2,TRBV28,-,-
CASKTDSGHNSPLHF,TGTGCCAGCAAAACGGACAGTGGGCATAATTCACCCCTCCACTTT,TRBJ1-6,TRBV6-6,once,-
CASSIGTVSNQPQHF,TGTGCCAGTAGTATCGGGACAGTTAGCAATCAGCCCCAGCATTTT,TRBJ1-5,TRBV19,-,TRBD1
CASSMYGAGDYEQYF,TGTGCCAGTAGTATGTATGGAGCGGGAGACTACGAGCAGTACTTC,TRBJ2-7,TRBV19,-,TRBD2
CSATLLDTQYF,TGCAGTGCCACCCTACTCGATACGCAGTATTTT,TRBJ2-3,TRBV20-1,-,-
CASSDLGDRALVGANVLTF,TGTGCCAGCAGTGATCTGGGGGACAGGGCCCTTGTAGGGGCCAACGTCCTGACTTTC,TRBJ2-6,TRBV2,few,TRBD1
CASSLYLGGSGELFF,TGCGCCAGCAGCTTGTACCTAGGGGGCTCCGGGGAGCTGTTTTTT,TRBJ2-2,TRBV5-1,few,TRBD1
CAWSQGGVDEKLFF,TGTGCCTGGAGCCAAGGGGGAGTGGATGAAAAACTGTTTTTT,TRBJ1-4,TRBV30,-,-
CASSPLLQGPYTF,TGTGCCAGCAGTCCATTGTTACAGGGACCCTACACCTTC,TRBJ1-2,TRBV6-1,-,-
CASSLLRGGDTQYF,TGTGCCAGCAGCTTATTACGGGGGGGAGATACGCAGTATTTT,TRBJ2-3,TRBV11-2,-,TRBD2
CASSEGAAGALYEQYF,TGTGCCAGCAGTGAAGGGGCGGCGGGAGCGTTGTACGAGCAGTACTTC,TRBJ2-7,TRBV2,-,TRBD2
CATSREGGGAGGGEQYF,TGTGCCACCAGCAGAGAGGGGGGGGGCGCGGGAGGAGGCGAGCAGTACTTC,TRBJ2-7,TRBV15,-,TRBD2
CASSSGLAGYFEQFF,TGCGCCAGCAGCTCGGGACTAGCGGGTTACTTTGAGCAGTTCTTC,TRBJ2-1,TRBV5-1,-,TRBD2
CASSQAHLAEYEQYF,TGTGCCAGCAGCCAAGCCCACCTAGCGGAGTACGAGCAGTACTTC,TRBJ2-7,TRBV4-2,-,TRBD2
CASSLYRGDAEAFF,TGTGCCAGCAGCTTATACCGCGGGGACGCTGAAGCTTTCTTT,TRBJ1-1,TRBV7-8,-,-
CASSQLGANEQFF,TGTGCCAGCAGCCAATTAGGGGCGAATGAGCAGTTCTTC,TRBJ2-1,TRBV5-5,-,-
CASSKDRYQPQHF,TGTGCCAGCAGCAAAGACAGATATCAGCCCCAGCATTTT,TRBJ1-5,TRBV6-5,many,-
CASSTRQGMGTEAFF,TGTGCCAGCAGTACCAGACAGGGCATGGGCACTGAAGCTTTCTTT,TRBJ1-1,TRBV27,-,TRBD1
CASSPRVAATYEQYF,TGTGCCAGCAGCCCCCGGGTAGCGGCGACCTACGAGCAGTACTTC,TRBJ2-7,TRBV7-9,-,-
CASSRSGFQQGYEQYF,TGTGCCAGCAGCCGTTCAGGGTTCCAACAGGGGTACGAGCAGTACTTC,TRBJ2-7,TRBV14,few,TRBD1
CASSEAGPWDEQFF,TGTGCCAGCAGCGAAGCAGGCCCCTGGGATGAGCAGTTCTTC,TRBJ2-1,TRBV7-2,few,-
CASSPGTGRETQYF,TGCGCCAGCAGCCCAGGGACAGGTAGAGAGACCCAGTACTTC,TRBJ2-5,TRBV4-1,-,TRBD1
CASSLLGGATTEAFF,TGTGCCAGCAGCTTGTTAGGGGGCGCAACAACTGAAGCTTTCTTT,TRBJ1-1,TRBV5-5,-,TRBD1
CASSLQGAGNTIYF,TGCGCCAGCAGCTTACAGGGGGCTGGAAACACCATATATTTT,TRBJ1-3,TRBV5-1,-,TRBD1
CASSPGSEQFF,TGTGCCAGCAGCCCGGGGAGTGAGCAGTTCTTC,TRBJ2-1,TRBV9,few,-
CASITTGRDTQYF,TGTGCCAGCATTACGACAGGGAGAGATACGCAGTATTTT,TRBJ2-3,TRBV28,-,TRBD1
CAWRASGRKDTQYF,TGTGCCTGGAGGGCTAGCGGGAGGAAAGATACGCAGTATTTT,TRBJ2-3,TRBV30,-,TRBD2
CASSDRVVQEQYF,TGTGCCAGCTCGGACAGGGTTGTACAAGAGCAGTACTTC,TRBJ2-7,TRBV27,-,TRBD1
CASSPGTSVYEQYF,TGTGCCAGCAGCCCCGGGACTAGTGTCTACGAGCAGTACTTC,TRBJ2-7,TRBV9,-,TRBD2
CATSRDFVGTGTAQYF,TGTGCCACCAGCAGAGATTTCGTGGGGACAGGGACAGCGCAGTACTTC,TRBJ2-7,TRBV15,-,TRBD1
CASSDAPGDFLFF,TGTGCCAGCAGTGATGCCCCCGGTGACTTTCTGTTTTTT,TRBJ1-4,TRBV2,-,-
CATSSKRQGFGYGYTF,TGTGCCACCAGCAGCAAACGACAGGGCTTCGGCTATGGCTACACCTTC,TRBJ1-2,TRBV15,-,TRBD1